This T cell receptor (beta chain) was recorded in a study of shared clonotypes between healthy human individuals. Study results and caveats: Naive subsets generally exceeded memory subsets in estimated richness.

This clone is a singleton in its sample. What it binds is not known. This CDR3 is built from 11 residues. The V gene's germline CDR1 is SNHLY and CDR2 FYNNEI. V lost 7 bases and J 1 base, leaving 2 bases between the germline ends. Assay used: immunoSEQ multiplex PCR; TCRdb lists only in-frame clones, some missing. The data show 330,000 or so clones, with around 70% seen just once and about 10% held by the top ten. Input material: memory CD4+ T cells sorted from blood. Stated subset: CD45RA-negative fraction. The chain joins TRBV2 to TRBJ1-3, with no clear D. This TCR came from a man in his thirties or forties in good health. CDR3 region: CASISGNTIYF. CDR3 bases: TGTGCCAGCATTTCTGGAAACACCATATATTTT.